The 15 T cell receptor beta chains given below trace back to one sample, sequenced in a study of T cells in tumors after PD-1 blockade (dated 2019 in TCRdb). Interpreted using the paper, the time point label stands for: after anti-PD-1 therapy. Library method: the immunoSEQ multiplex PCR assay. In TCRdb, the immuneACCESS table is reduced to in-frame sequences with V and J assigned. These tables do not hold every clone; where another copy was compared, an unresolved V gene accounts for under half, and the others remain unexplained. The sample has roughly 15,000 clones on record, around 79% of them singletons. The ten top clones hold more than 20% of the sample. Sample: PBMCs, taken after anti-PD-1 treatment. These receptors were taken from a human donor with basal cell carcinoma.

The chain is built from TRBV19 and TRBJ2-7; TRBD1 might be the D (5 bases). Trimming took off 5 bases at V and 3 bases at J, with 17 bases between the two ends. This CDR3 has 15 residues. Germline CDR1 and CDR2: LNHDA and SQIVND (reference sequence). The CDR3 DNA sequence: TGTGCCAGTAGTTGGTCGCAGGGTAGGGGCTACGAGCAGTACTTC. Protein sequence: CASSWSQGRGYEQYF. Variable domain in full (rest from reference TRBV19 and TRBJ2-7): DGGITQSPKYLFRKEGQNVTLSCEQNLNHDAMYWYRQDPGQGLRLIYYSQIVNDFQKGDIAEGYSVSREKKESFPLTVTSAQKNPTAFYLCASSWSQGRGYEQYFGPGTRLTVT.

This clone was observed a handful of times. The chain is built from TRBV19 and TRBJ2-7, with D possibly being TRBD1 (5 bases). The CDR3 length is 15 residues. CDR1 is LNHDA and CDR2 is SQIVND in the germline V gene (reference sequence). Trimming cost V 5 bases and J 5 bases, with 19 bases left between them. CDR3 protein: CASSVGQRFGDEQYF. CDR3 bases: TGTGCCAGTAGTGTCGGACAAAGGTTTGGGGACGAGCAGTACTTC.

The chain employs TRBV7-9 and TRBJ2-7; 8 positions match TRBD1. The CDR3 is 14 residues long. V lost 5 bases, J lost 1 base, and 4 bases stayed unmatched. Germline V gives CDR1 SEHNR, CDR2 FQNEAQ (reference sequence). The CDR3 is CASSVRDRSYEQYF. DNA for the CDR3: TGTGCCAGCAGCGTCCGGGACAGGTCCTACGAGCAGTACTTC.

The chain joins TRBV13 to TRBJ2-1, with a possible D match to TRBD2 (6 bases). The CDR3 covers 15 residues. CDR1 is PRHDT and CDR2 is FYEKMQ in the germline V gene (reference sequence). The V and J ends lost 0 bases and 4 bases respectively, with 10 bases between them. The CDR3 nucleotides are TGTGCCAGCAGCTTAGGGGGTAGCGGTTACAATGAGCAGTTCTTC. This encodes CASSLGGSGYNEQFF.

The count of this clone is one. V and J are TRBV7-2 and TRBJ1-6, with D hard to call. The germline V gene has CDR1 SGHTA and CDR2 FQGNSA. The CDR3 spans 15 residues. Trimming pared 5 bases from V and 5 bases from J, leaving 13 bases between. CDR3 amino acids: CASSPRLGNNSPLHF. Written as DNA, the CDR3 is TGTGCCAGCAGCCCAAGACTGGGGAATAATTCACCCCTCCACTTT. The full variable domain, its missing parts supplied by reference TRBV7-2 and TRBJ1-6, is GAGVSQSPSNKVTEKGKDVELRCDPISGHTALYWYRQSLGQGLEFLIYFQGNSAPDKSGLPSDRFSAERTGGSVSTLTIQRTQQEDSAVYLCASSPRLGNNSPLHFGNGTRLTVT.

The chain joins TRBV5-1 to TRBJ2-2; 11 bases agree with TRBD2. With 2 bases clipped from V and 4 bases from J, the junction kept 4 bases outside the gene matches. Germline V gene data show CDR1 as SGHRS and CDR2 as YFSETQ. The CDR3 is 16 residues long. For the CDR3, the DNA is TGCGCCAGCAGCTTAGGAGGACTAGCGGGCACCGGGGAGCTGTTTTTT. Translated: CASSLGGLAGTGELFF.

CDR3 DNA: TGTGCCAGCAGCACCCGGACAGGGAGGAAGGAAAAACTGTTTTTT. Translating gives CASSTRTGRKEKLFF. The chain couples TRBV7-9 to TRBJ1-4; 8 positions agree with TRBD1. Germline V gives CDR1 SEHNR, CDR2 FQNEAQ (reference sequence). The CDR3 is 15 residues long. The ends lost 5 bases at V and 8 bases at J; junction bases unmatched: 10. Using reference TRBV7-9 and TRBJ1-4 for the parts outside the CDR3, the full variable domain is DTGVSQNPRHKITKRGQNVTFRCDPISEHNRLYWYRQTLGQGPEFLTYFQNEAQLEKSRLLSDRFSAERPKGSFSTLEIQRTEQGDSAMYLCASSTRTGRKEKLFFGSGTQLSVL.

This rearrangement joins TRBV7-3 to TRBJ2-3; TRBD2 matches 12 bases. The CDR3 consists of 18 residues. Germline loops: CDR1 SGHTA, CDR2 FQGTGA. Trimming removed 5 bases from V and 4 bases from J; junction bases left unmatched: 13. CDR3 coding DNA: TGTGCCAGCAGCCTCCTAGCGGGGGGGCCCGGCGGGGCAGATACGCAGTATTTT. It encodes CASSLLAGGPGGADTQYF.

The chain is built from TRBV6-1 and TRBJ1-5; D call uncertain. Trimming removed 2 bases from V and 7 bases from J, with 9 bases in between. This CDR3 is 13 amino acids long. The germline CDR1 and CDR2 sequences are MNHNS and SASEGT. CDR3 loop: CASSETAKQPQHF. In DNA form, the CDR3 reads TGTGCCAGCAGTGAAACGGCGAAACAGCCCCAGCATTTT.

The gene calls are TRBV9 and TRBJ2-1; a weak D match, TRBD1 (6 bases). The germline V gene has CDR1 SGDLS and CDR2 YYNGEE. The CDR3 is 14 residues long. Deletions cut 5 bases from V and 0 bases from J, with 9 bases between. This chain's CDR3 is CASSSGDSYNEQFF. The CDR3 DNA follows: TGTGCCAGCAGTTCAGGGGACTCCTACAATGAGCAGTTCTTC.

V is TRBV9 and J is TRBJ1-5; D remains ambiguous. This CDR3 has 15 residues. Germline-derived CDR1 and CDR2 are SGDLS and YYNGEE. With 3 bases removed from V and 2 bases from J, the gap between germline ends came to 12 bases. CDR3 nucleotides: TGTGCCAGCAGCGAAGACCCGCAGGGCAATCAGCCCCAGCATTTT. Protein: CASSEDPQGNQPQHF.

This clone was recorded only once. The rearrangement links TRBV2 to TRBJ1-2; no firm D call. Trimming left V 8 bases short and J 4 bases short, with 14 bases between. The CDR3 consists of 13 residues. The germline V gene has CDR1 SNHLY and CDR2 FYNNEI. CDR3 DNA: TGTGCCAGCGGTAGAAACGGGTTCTATGGCTACACCTTC. This translates into CASGRNGFYGYTF.

The V gene is TRBV21-1, the J gene TRBJ1-6. TRBV21-1 is described as a pseudogene. The CDR3 extends over 15 amino acids. CDR3 sequence: CASSKRGIPNSPLHF. The CDR3 DNA reads TGTGCCAGCAGCAAACGGGGCATACCTAATTCACCCCTCCACTTT.

On this clone: This same CDR3 is encoded by further DNA sequences in the sample. V is TRBV2 and J is TRBJ2-1; tentatively, D is TRBD2 (5 bases). This CDR3 has 19 residues. Trimming took 11 bases from V and 0 from J, leaving 29 bases between them. Germline CDR1 and CDR2: SNHLY and FYNNEI. CDR3 amino acids: CARCDGWARVGSSYNEQFF. The CDR3 nucleotides are TGTGCCCGCTGTGACGGGTGGGCGCGGGTGGGGAGCTCCTACAATGAGCAGTTCTTC.

The chain is built from TRBV5-5 and TRBJ1-1; D perhaps matches TRBD1 (6 bases). With 3 bases removed from V and 7 bases from J, the gap between germline ends came to 10 bases. This CDR3 has 12 amino acids. Germline assignment: CDR1 SGHKS and CDR2 YYEKEE (reference sequence). The CDR3 region has the DNA TGTGCCAGCAGCTCCGGACAGAATGAAGCTTTCTTT. Its protein product is CASSSGQNEAFF. Drawing the rest from reference TRBV5-5 and TRBJ1-1, the complete variable domain is DAGVTQSPTHLIKTRGQQVTLRCSPISGHKSVSWYQQVLGQGPQFIFQYYEKEERGRGNFPDRFSARQFPNYSSELNVNALLLGDSALYLCASSSGQNEAFFGQGTRLTVV.